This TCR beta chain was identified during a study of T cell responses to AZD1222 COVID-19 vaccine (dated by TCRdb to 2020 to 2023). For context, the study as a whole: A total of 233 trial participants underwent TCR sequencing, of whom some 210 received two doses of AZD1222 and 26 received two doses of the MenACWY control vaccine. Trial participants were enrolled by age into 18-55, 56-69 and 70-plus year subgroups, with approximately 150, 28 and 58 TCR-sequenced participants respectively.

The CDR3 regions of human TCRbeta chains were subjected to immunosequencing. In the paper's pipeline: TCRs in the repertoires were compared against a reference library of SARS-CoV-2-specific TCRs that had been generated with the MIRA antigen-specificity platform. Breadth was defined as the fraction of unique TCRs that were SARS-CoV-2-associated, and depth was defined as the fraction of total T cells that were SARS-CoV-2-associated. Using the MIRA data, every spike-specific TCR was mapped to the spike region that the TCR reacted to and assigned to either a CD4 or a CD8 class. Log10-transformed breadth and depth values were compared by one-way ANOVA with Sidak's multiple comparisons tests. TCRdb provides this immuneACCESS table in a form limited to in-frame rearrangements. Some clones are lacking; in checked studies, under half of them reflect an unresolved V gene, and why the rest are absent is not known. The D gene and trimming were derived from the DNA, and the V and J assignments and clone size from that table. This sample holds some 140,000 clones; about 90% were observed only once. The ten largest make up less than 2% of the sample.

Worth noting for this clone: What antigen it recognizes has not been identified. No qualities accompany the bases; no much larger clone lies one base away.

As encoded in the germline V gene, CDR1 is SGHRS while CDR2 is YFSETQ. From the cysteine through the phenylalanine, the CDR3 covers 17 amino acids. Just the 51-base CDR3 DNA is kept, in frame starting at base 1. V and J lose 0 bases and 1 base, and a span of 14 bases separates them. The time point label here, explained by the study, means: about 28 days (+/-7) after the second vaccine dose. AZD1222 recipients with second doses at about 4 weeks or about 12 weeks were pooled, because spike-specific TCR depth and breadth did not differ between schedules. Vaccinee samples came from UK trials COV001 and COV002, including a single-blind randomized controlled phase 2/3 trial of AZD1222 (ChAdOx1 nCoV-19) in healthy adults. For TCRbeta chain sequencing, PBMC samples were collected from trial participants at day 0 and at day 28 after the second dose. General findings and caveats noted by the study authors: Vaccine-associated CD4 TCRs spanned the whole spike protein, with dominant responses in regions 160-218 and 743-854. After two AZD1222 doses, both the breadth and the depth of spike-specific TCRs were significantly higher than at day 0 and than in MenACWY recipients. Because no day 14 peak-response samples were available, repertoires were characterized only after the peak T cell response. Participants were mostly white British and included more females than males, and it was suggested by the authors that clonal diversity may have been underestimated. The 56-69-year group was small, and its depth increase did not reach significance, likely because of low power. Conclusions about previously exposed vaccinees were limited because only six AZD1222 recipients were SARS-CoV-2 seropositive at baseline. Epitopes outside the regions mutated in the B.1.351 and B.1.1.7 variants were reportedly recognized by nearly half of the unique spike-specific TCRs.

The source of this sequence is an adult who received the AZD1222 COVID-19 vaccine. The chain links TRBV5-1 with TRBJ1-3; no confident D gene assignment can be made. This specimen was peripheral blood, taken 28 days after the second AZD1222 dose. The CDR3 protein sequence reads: CASSLAPVTSSGNTIYF. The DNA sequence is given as TGCGCCAGCAGCTTGGCCCCAGTGACTTCATCTGGAAACACCATATATTTT.